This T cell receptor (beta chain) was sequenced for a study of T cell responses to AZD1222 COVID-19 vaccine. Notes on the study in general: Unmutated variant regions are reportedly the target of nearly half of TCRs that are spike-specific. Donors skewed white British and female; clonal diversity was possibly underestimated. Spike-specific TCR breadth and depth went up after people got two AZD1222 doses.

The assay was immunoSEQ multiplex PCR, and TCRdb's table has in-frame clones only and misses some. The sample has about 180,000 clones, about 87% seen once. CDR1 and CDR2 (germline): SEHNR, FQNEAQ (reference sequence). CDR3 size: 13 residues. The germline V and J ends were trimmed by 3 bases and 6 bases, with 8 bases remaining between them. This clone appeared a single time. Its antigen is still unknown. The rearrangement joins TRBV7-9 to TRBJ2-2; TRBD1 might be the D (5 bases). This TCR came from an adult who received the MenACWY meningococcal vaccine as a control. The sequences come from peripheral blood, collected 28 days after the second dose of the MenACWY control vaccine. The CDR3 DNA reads TGTGCCAGCAGCTTCAGGGCCCCCGGGGAGCTGTTTTTT. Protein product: CASSFRAPGELFF. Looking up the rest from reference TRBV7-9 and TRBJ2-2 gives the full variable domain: DTGVSQNPRHKITKRGQNVTFRCDPISEHNRLYWYRQTLGQGPEFLTYFQNEAQLEKSRLLSDRFSAERPKGSFSTLEIQRTEQGDSAMYLCASSFRAPGELFFGEGSRLTVL.